The 18 T cell receptor beta chains listed next were all sequenced from one sample in a study of blood T cell repertoires in COVID-19. Sequencing used immunoSEQ multiplex PCR; TCRdb keeps in-frame clones, though not all of them. The sample has 70,000 to 90,000 clones, less than 85% seen once. Input material: peripheral blood. The receptors derive from a human donor with acute or convalescent COVID-19. The donor label of this sample is uncertain.

V is TRBV3-1 (or the pseudogene TRBV3-2) and J is TRBJ2-2, with D tentatively TRBD1 (6 bases). The CDR3 length is 13 residues. V was shortened by 1 base and J by 6 bases, with 6 bases between the two germline ends. Germline CDR1 and CDR2: LGHDT and YNNKEL (reference sequence). The CDR3 sequence is CASSQGGPGELFF. The CDR3 nucleotides are TGTGCCAGCAGCCAAGGGGGGCCCGGGGAGCTGTTTTTT.

The rearrangement joins TRBV28 to TRBJ2-1; D not resolved. V shed 6 bases and J shed 9 bases, with 9 bases lying between them. CDR1 and CDR2 from the germline V gene are MDHEN and SYDVKM. The length of the CDR3 is 11 residues. CDR3 in amino acids: CASSRLGEQFF. For the CDR3, the DNA is TGTGCCAGCAGCCGTCTCGGTGAGCAGTTCTTC.

V and J are TRBV28 and TRBJ1-4; D gene unclear. Germline V gene data show CDR1 as MDHEN and CDR2 as SYDVKM. V lost 2 bases to trimming and J lost 1 base, with 8 bases between them. This CDR3 comprises 15 residues. The CDR3 loop reads CASSLMGETNEKLFF. CDR3 DNA sequence: TGTGCCAGCAGTTTAATGGGAGAAACTAATGAAAAACTGTTTTTT.

This clone has only a few counts. The V gene is TRBV18, the J gene TRBJ2-7, with D maybe TRBD2 (7 bases). Germline CDR1 and CDR2: KGHSH and LQKENI. The CDR3 loop spans 13 amino acids. Trimming left V 0 bases short and J 7 bases short, with 10 bases between. The DNA of the CDR3 is TGTGCCAGCTCACCACCGGGGGGGCCGGAGCAGTACGTC. Residues: CASSPPGGPEQYV.

This clone was counted only a few times. The genes are TRBV7-2 and TRBJ1-3; D possibly corresponds to TRBD1 (5 bases). CDR1 is SGHTA, CDR2 FQGNSA, per germline. V was clipped by 4 bases and J by 0 bases, with 10 bases between them. The CDR3 totals 15 residues. CDR3 sequence reads: CASSSQVLSGNTIYF. In nucleotides, the CDR3 is TGTGCCAGCAGCTCACAGGTGCTCTCTGGAAACACCATATATTTT.

The CDR3 loop reads CASSLVGGFTGASYNEQFF. The CDR3 nucleotides are TGTGCCAGCAGCTTAGTAGGAGGGTTTACAGGGGCCTCCTACAATGAGCAGTTCTTC. This chain joins TRBV7-2 and TRBJ2-1; perhaps TRBD1 as D (7 bases). This CDR3 region has 19 residues. Looked up from germline, CDR1 is SGHTA and CDR2 is FQGNSA. The V and J ends lost 1 base and 0 bases respectively, with 19 bases between them.

This clone has a handful of counts. The chain joins TRBV3-1 (or the pseudogene TRBV3-2) to TRBJ2-5; 13 bases align to TRBD2. The CDR3 extends over 16 amino acids. In germline, CDR1 is LGHDT, CDR2 YNNKEL (reference sequence). V trimming: 11 bases; J trimming: 3 bases; junction bases outside the gene matches: 12. CDR3 residues: CARGGLAGRSKETQYF. DNA of the CDR3: TGTGCCCGGGGGGGACTAGCGGGGAGAAGTAAAGAGACCCAGTACTTC.

The gene calls are TRBV6-5 and TRBJ2-7; weak D call: TRBD2 (5 bases). Between the trimmed V and J ends, which lost 6 bases and 4 bases, there was a span of 7 bases. The CDR3 covers 11 residues. In germline, CDR1 is MNHEY, CDR2 SVGAGI. The CDR3 DNA reads as TGTGCCAGCAGGAGGGAGTACGAGCAGTACGTC. Its translation is CASRREYEQYV.

The CDR3 region is CASSQSSGRYSGANVLTF. The CDR3, as DNA: TGCGCCAGCAGCCAAAGTAGCGGGCGCTACTCTGGGGCCAACGTCCTGACTTTC. The chain uses TRBV4-3 and TRBJ2-6; 7 nucleotides match TRBD2. Germline V gene lookup returns CDR1 LGHNA and CDR2 YSLEER. With 2 bases clipped from V and 0 bases from J, the junction kept 7 bases outside the gene matches. The CDR3 is made up of 18 amino acids.

The chain combines TRBV5-5 with TRBJ2-6; TRBD2 agrees at 8 bases. CDR1 and CDR2 (germline): SGHKS, YYEKEE (reference sequence). Trimming at V came to 3 bases and at J to 0 bases, leaving 5 bases not matched to a gene. The CDR3 is made up of 17 amino acids. The DNA of the CDR3 is TGTGCCAGCAGCTGGGGGAGCGGGAGCTCTGGGGCCAACGTCCTGACTTTC. It is translated as CASSWGSGSSGANVLTF.

This chain links TRBV21-1 with TRBJ2-2; whether TRBD2, the table's D call, matches the DNA was not checked. TRBV21-1 is an annotated pseudogene. CDR3 length: 13 amino acids. The chain's CDR3 is CASSKPSPGELFF. The CDR3 nucleotides are TGTGCCAGCAGCAAACCTTCCCCCGGGGAGCTGTTTTTT.

The CDR3 bases are TGTGCCACCCGACAGGGGCTCTACAATGAGCAGTTCTTC. Translating it yields CATRQGLYNEQFF. This chain joins TRBV19 and TRBJ2-1; TRBD1 matches at 8 bases. This CDR3 is 13 amino acids long. J lost 3 bases, V lost 10 bases, and 5 bases had no gene match. CDR1 LNHDA and CDR2 SQIVND come from the germline V gene (reference sequence).

This clone was counted between two and nine times. The chain is built from TRBV20-1 and TRBJ1-1; 8 positions match TRBD1. Per germline, CDR1 DFQATT and CDR2 SNEGSKA (reference sequence). V shed 3 bases, J shed 6 bases, and the junction held 9 bases outside the gene matches. The CDR3 runs to 14 residues. CDR3 nucleotide sequence: TGCAGTGCTAGTACAGGGGGGTTGGGCGCTGAAGCTTTCTTT. This gives the protein CSASTGGLGAEAFF.

V is TRBV30 and J is TRBJ2-6; D perhaps matches TRBD1 (5 bases). The CDR3 loop spans 13 amino acids. Trimming removed 2 bases from V and 12 bases from J, with 14 bases in between. Germline CDR1 and CDR2: GTSNPN and SVGIG (reference sequence). CDR3 bases: TGTGCCTGGAGTATAGGGGCGCCCTCCGTCCTGACTTTC. Its translation: CAWSIGAPSVLTF.

The V and J genes are TRBV19 and TRBJ2-1, with TRBD2 matching over 12 bases. J was trimmed by 9 bases and V by 3 bases; bases with no gene match: 6. The CDR3 totals 15 residues. Per the germline V gene, CDR1 is LNHDA and CDR2 is SQIVND (reference sequence). CDR3 in amino acids: CASSIRTSGMGEQFF. CDR3 DNA: TGTGCCAGTAGTATTAGGACTAGCGGGATGGGTGAGCAGTTCTTC.

The chain links TRBV4-1 to TRBJ1-6; D is uncertain. V lost 0 bases and J 7 bases, leaving 13 bases between the germline ends. The V gene's germline CDR1 is MGHRA and CDR2 YSYEKL. The length of the CDR3 is 16 residues. The CDR3 coding sequence is TGCGCCAGCAGCCAAGATGTCAACGCGGCGAATTCACCCCTCCACTTT. This gives the protein CASSQDVNAANSPLHF.

This clone has a handful of counts. The V call is TRBV28, the J call TRBJ1-5; 9 nucleotides align to TRBD1. The CDR3 sequence is 14 residues long. The trim removed 6 bases at V and 6 bases at J, leaving 6 bases unmatched. Germline CDR1 reads MDHEN; CDR2 reads SYDVKM. CDR3 coding DNA: TGTGCCAGCAGGTCGGACAGGGGATTTCAGCCCCAGCATTTT. This translates into CASRSDRGFQPQHF.

The chain couples TRBV4-2 to TRBJ1-4; D ambiguous. This CDR3 spans 14 amino acids. Trimming left V 1 base short and J 8 bases short, with 11 bases between. Germline CDR1 and CDR2: LGHNA and YNFKEQ. The CDR3 DNA reads as TGTGCCAGCAGCCAAGTCGGGAGGAACGAAAAACTGTTTTTT. It translates to CASSQVGRNEKLFF.